This T cell receptor (beta chain) was observed in a study of blood T cells in healthy people across ages. Germline V gene sequence: CDR1 SQVTM, CDR2 ANQGSEA. This CDR3 is built from 14 residues. V lost 4 bases, J lost 0 bases, and 3 bases stayed unmatched. This clonotype was detected a few times. PCR was performed a second time for roughly 7 to 11 cycles using a sample-barcoded 5' primer and a J-beta primer mix. One entry per CDR3 protein results from TCRdb running MiXCR on the 5' RACE reads. The sample yields almost 300,000 distinct CDR3 sequences, 25% to 30% seen once. This sequence joins TRBV29-1 and TRBJ2-1, with 7 positions matching TRBD2. The sequence came from a woman in her 70s in good health. Sequencing was carried out using blood. DNA of the CDR3: TGCAGCGTTGTGGGCGGGAGCTCCTACAATGAGCAGTTCTTC. Its translation: CSVVGGSSYNEQFF.